This TCR beta chain was captured in a study of neurological immune-mediated disorders. Unsorted libraries came from 2 million PBMCs stored at -80 °C. This clonotype has at least ten counts. Per germline, CDR1 DFQATT and CDR2 SNEGSKA (reference sequence). Trimming stripped 0 bases from V and 7 bases from J, with 19 bases between. CDR3 length: 16 amino acids. One entry per CDR3 protein, called by TCRdb with MiXCR from the 5' RACE reads. The sample consists of 49,000 or so distinct CDR3 sequences, about 15% of them appearing once. The sequence derives from a man between 60 and 70 years old in good health. The specimen was PBMCs. V gene TRBV20-1 combines with J gene TRBJ2-1; D uncertain. The CDR3 here is CSARDPAKKLRNEQFF. In DNA form, the CDR3 reads TGCAGTGCTAGAGACCCAGCGAAAAAACTAAGGAATGAGCAGTTCTTC.